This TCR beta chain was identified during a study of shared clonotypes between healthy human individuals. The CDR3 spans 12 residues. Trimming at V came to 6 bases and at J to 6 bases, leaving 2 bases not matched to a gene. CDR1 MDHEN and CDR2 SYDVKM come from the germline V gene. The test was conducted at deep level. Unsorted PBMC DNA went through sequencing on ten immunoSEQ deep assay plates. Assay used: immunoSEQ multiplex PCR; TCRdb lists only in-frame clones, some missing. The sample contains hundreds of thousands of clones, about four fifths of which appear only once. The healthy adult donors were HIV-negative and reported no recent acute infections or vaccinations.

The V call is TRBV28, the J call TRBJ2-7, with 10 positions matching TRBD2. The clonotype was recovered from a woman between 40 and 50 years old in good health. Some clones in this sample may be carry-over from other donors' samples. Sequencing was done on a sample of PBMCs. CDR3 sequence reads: CASRSGRGEQYF. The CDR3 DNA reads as TGTGCCAGCAGAAGCGGGAGGGGCGAGCAGTACTTC.